The rows below give T cell receptor beta chains drawn from one sample of a study of naive and memory T cell subsets. MiXCR, run by TCRdb on the UMI-ligation and nested PCR reads, gives a single entry per CDR3 protein. The sample consists of more than 120,000 distinct CDR3 sequences, about 20% of them appearing once. Source material: naive CD8+ T cells from blood. These receptors originate from a human donor in good health. The CDR3 runs from the conserved cysteine through the conserved F or W. A D gene is named only where the DNA matches it firmly.

CDR3 protein | V gene | D gene
CASSQEYAGTSSPASTDTQYF | TRBV4-3 | TRBD2
CATSGTTYEQYF | TRBV24-1 | NA
CASSTGQVFLPNEKLFF | TRBV6-5 | TRBD1
CASRPGGTQYF | TRBV12-2 | NA
CASTTPGYEQFF | TRBV28 | NA
CASNQRDGSYEQYF | TRBV28 | NA
CASSLGFGTGTTYEQYF | TRBV28 | TRBD1
CASSTGLEPGELFF | TRBV9 | TRBD2
CASSPGTGFEQYF | TRBV4-3 | TRBD1
CASGLAGGRTSTDTQYF | TRBV6-1 | TRBD2
CAISVGPTGETQYF | TRBV10-3 | NA
CASSPGFSDTQYF | TRBV7-9 | NA
CASSEFGGQSEETQYF | TRBV25-1 | NA
CSARDRTDYEQYF | TRBV20-1 | NA
CASGGANEKLFF | TRBV11-2 | TRBD1
CASSQDRPWAVEYKKGTEAFF | TRBV4-1 | NA
CSVRKAGELFF | TRBV29-1 | NA
CASSLAYLKDEQFF | TRBV5-6 | NA
CASSSISGQLVPFF | TRBV28 | NA
CASSLSGPIGEQFF | TRBV27 | NA
CSVEWQGGEKLFF | TRBV29-1 | NA
CASCLVGGNTEAFF | TRBV12-3/TRBV12-4 | NA
CASSSASTDTQYF | TRBV12-3/TRBV12-4 | NA
CASSQIASRILEAFF | TRBV5-6 | NA
CASSVTQGSGRQPQHF | TRBV5-6 | NA
CASSLGTGRAWGYTF | TRBV5-5 | TRBD1
CASSQGPPYEQYF | TRBV4-3 | NA
CASSFPGQASNTGELFF | TRBV9 | TRBD1
CASSYVREGRYEQFF | TRBV6-2/TRBV6-3 | TRBD2
CASSNQGPLGAWNSPLHF | TRBV5-6 | NA
CASSIWREDTDTQYF | TRBV28 | TRBD2
CASSTGGSYYNEQFF | TRBV5-4 | TRBD2
CAYHGTYYEQYF | TRBV30 | NA
CASSYSGPAYEQYF | TRBV6-2/TRBV6-3 | NA
CASSPGQGEQFF | TRBV7-6 | NA
CASSLAEAGGPSTGELFF | TRBV5-1 | TRBD2
CASSPVPAGELFF | TRBV6-5 | NA
CASSYLPAGNQPQHF | TRBV28 | NA
CASSFLSSEVSSYEQYF | TRBV28 | NA
CASSLSREKLFF | TRBV28 | NA
CASSSHLHTGTDYEQYF | TRBV28 | TRBD1